A selection of T cell receptor beta chains follows, all from one sample in a study of T cells after posttransplantation cyclophosphamide. Method: immunoSEQ multiplex PCR; TCRdb's copy keeps in-frame clones and lacks some. The sample yields some 17,000 clones, around nine tenths seen once. The sample consisted of CD4+ T cells sorted from blood, taken after allogeneic stem cell transplant with posttransplant cyclophosphamide. The receptors stem from a male patient in his sixties or seventies who received an allogeneic stem cell transplant from a related donor and was CMV-positive. The T cells may partly be graft donor cells. CDR3s include the opening cysteine and the closing phenylalanine or tryptophan. The D gene is left open where the match is weak. Only some rows state a clone size, as once, few, many or a class for expanded clones.

NA,TRBV30,TRBJ1-4,NA,TGTGCCTGGAGTTCGGTTTCTAATGAAAAACTGTTTTTT,CAWSSVSNEKLFF
NA,TRBV15,TRBJ2-7,NA,TGTGCCACCAGCAGCCGCCGGTTCCACGAGCAGTACTTC,CATSSRRFHEQYF
NA,TRBV18,TRBJ1-1,NA,TGTGCCAGCTCACCCGCTGGAAGGGAGGGTACTGAAGCTTTCTTT,CASSPAGREGTEAFF
NA,TRBV5-1,TRBJ1-2,TRBD1,TGCGCCAGCAGCTTACAGGGGGCTCACTATGGCTACACCTTC,CASSLQGAHYGYTF
NA,TRBV27,TRBJ2-7,TRBD2,TGTGCCAGCCGGGGACAATACGGTACTAGCGGGGGATTTAGTTACGAGCAGTACTTC,CASRGQYGTSGGFSYEQYF
NA,TRBV7-9,TRBJ2-7,TRBD1,TGTGCCAGCAGCTTAACCCGGACAGGGTTTGAGCAGTACTTC,CASSLTRTGFEQYF
NA,TRBV4-1,TRBJ2-2,NA,TGCGCCAGCAGCCAAGAAGGTCCACAGTACGCGAACACCGGGGAGCTGTTTTTT,CASSQEGPQYANTGELFF
once,TRBV5-1,TRBJ1-1,TRBD1,TGCGCCAGCCGAGGGACAGTGAACACTGAAGCTTTCTTT,CASRGTVNTEAFF
NA,TRBV27,TRBJ1-3,NA,TGTGCCAGCAGTCCTAAACGTACAGGGTCCTCATACTCTGGAAACACCATATATTTT,CASSPKRTGSSYSGNTIYF
few,TRBV27,TRBJ1-2,TRBD1,TGTGCCAGCAGTTTCCGTCTCACCGGGACAGGCCGACTCAACTATGGCTACACCTTC,CASSFRLTGTGRLNYGYTF
NA,TRBV7-6,TRBJ2-1,TRBD2,TGTGCCAGCAGCGTATCCGGGGGGGTGGTCGAGCAGTTCTTC,CASSVSGGVVEQFF
NA,TRBV6-1,TRBJ1-2,NA,TGTGCCAGCAGTAACGGGGGAGGGTCCGGCTACACCTTC,CASSNGGGSGYTF
NA,TRBV5-1,TRBJ2-7,NA,TGCGCCAGCAGCTTGGTCCCGGGGAGCTCCTACGAGCAGTACTTC,CASSLVPGSSYEQYF
few,TRBV6-6,TRBJ1-2,NA,TGTGCCAGCAGTCCTTGGGGGGGAACAGGCCACTATGGCTACACCTTC,CASSPWGGTGHYGYTF
NA,TRBV6-1,TRBJ1-5,TRBD1,TGTGCCAGCAGAGGACAGGGCCAACAGCCCCAGCATTTT,CASRGQGQQPQHF
NA,TRBV2,TRBJ2-7,NA,TGTGCCAGCGGACCACAGGGCTACGAGCAGTACTTC,CASGPQGYEQYF
NA,TRBV5-4,TRBJ1-5,TRBD1,TGTGCCAGCAGCAACCAGGGGGCAGGTCAGCCCCAGCATTTT,CASSNQGAGQPQHF
NA,TRBV7-2,TRBJ1-1,NA,TGTGCCAGCAGCACTGGACAGTTCATGAACACTGAAGCTTTCTTT,CASSTGQFMNTEAFF
NA,TRBV2,TRBJ2-2,TRBD1,TGTGCCAGCAGTTCGACAGGGACGGGCACCGGGGAGCTGTTTTTT,CASSSTGTGTGELFF
NA,TRBV5-4,TRBJ2-7,NA,TGTGCCAGCAGCAGGACTATCCCGAAATACGAGCAGTACTTC,CASSRTIPKYEQYF
NA,TRBV7-2,TRBJ2-3,TRBD2,TGTGCCAGCAGCCCCTGGGGGGTTAGCGGGGGCACAGATACGCAGTATTTT,CASSPWGVSGGTDTQYF
once,TRBV7-9,TRBJ1-6,TRBD1,TGTGCCAGCAGCTTTCAGGGGGGACATAATTCACCCCTCCACTTT,CASSFQGGHNSPLHF
NA,TRBV28,TRBJ2-2,NA,TGTGCCAGCAGTTCGGGACACCGGAACACCGGGGAGCTGTTTTTT,CASSSGHRNTGELFF
once,TRBV19,TRBJ2-5,TRBD2,TGTGCCAGTAGCCCAGCGGGGGTCGGGGAGACCCAGTACTTC,CASSPAGVGETQYF
NA,TRBV7-8,TRBJ2-7,TRBD2,TGTGCCAGCAGCTTTAGCGGGGGGGCGGCCCGAGAGCAGTACTTC,CASSFSGGAAREQYF
NA,TRBV11-1,TRBJ2-7,NA,TGTGCCAGCAGCACCCGGGGTCCCAGGAGCTCCTACGAGCAGTACTTC,CASSTRGPRSSYEQYF
NA,TRBV6-6,TRBJ2-2,TRBD2,TGTGCCAGCAGCCGACTAGCGGGGAACACCGGGGAGCTGTTTTTT,CASSRLAGNTGELFF
NA,TRBV2,TRBJ1-5,TRBD1,TGTGCCAGCAGTTCAAAAACAGGGGGCCCTTACAATCAGCCCCAGCATTTT,CASSSKTGGPYNQPQHF
NA,TRBV2,TRBJ1-5,NA,TGTGCCAGCAGTCCGCGGTCCTCTGGTACCAATCAGCCCCAGCATTTT,CASSPRSSGTNQPQHF
NA,TRBV7-2,TRBJ2-7,TRBD2,TGTGCCAGCAGCTTAGCGACCCTAGCGGGGAGCTCCTACGAGCAGTACTTC,CASSLATLAGSSYEQYF
NA,TRBV6-5,TRBJ1-1,TRBD1,TGTGCCAGCGCGAGGGACAGACTGAACACTGAAGCTTTCTTT,CASARDRLNTEAFF
NA,TRBV7-2,TRBJ1-1,NA,TGTGCCAGCAGCTTATCGGGTGCCGTCGGGGGAAGGACTGAAGCTTTCTTT,CASSLSGAVGGRTEAFF
NA,TRBV9,TRBJ1-4,NA,TGTGCCAGCAGCGGCCCAGGGAGTTGGGGAGGAAAACTGTTTTTT,CASSGPGSWGGKLFF
NA,TRBV28,TRBJ1-2,TRBD1,TGTGCCAGCAGTTCCGAAAGGGGGACAGGGCACTATGGCTACACCTTC,CASSSERGTGHYGYTF
NA,TRBV28,TRBJ1-5,TRBD1,TGTGCCAGCAGTGGGGGACAGGGGTATCAGCCCCAGCATTTT,CASSGGQGYQPQHF